This T cell receptor (beta chain) was profiled in a study of read filtering for tumor transcriptome and immune sequencing. Looking at the study overall: Transcriptome libraries were built from DNase-treated RNA. Whole-study results and caveats: Correlation between methods rose after single-read clonotypes were removed.

Notes on this clonotype: Its antigen is unidentified. A clone one base away is much larger, so this may be a read error. Because it lacks the conserved phenylalanine or tryptophan at the end, this CDR3 is likely a read error.

The library was built from roughly 400 ng RNA with molecular barcoded adaptors for alpha/delta and beta/gamma chains. Each CDR3 protein is one row after TCRdb ran MiXCR on the reads. The data show tens of thousands of distinct CDR3 sequences, with roughly 18% seen just once and over 12% held by the top ten. The clonotype originates from a donor at least 40 years old with multiple myeloma. Sequencing was carried out using a population of CD138-negative cells sorted from bone marrow.

The CDR3 loop is CASSFGTEKETQYS. CDR3 DNA: TGTGCCAGCAGTTTCGGGACAGAGAAAGAGACCCAGTACTCC. The chain has TRBV6-1 and TRBJ2-5, with 7 bases fitting TRBD1. With 5 bases clipped from V and 3 bases from J, the junction kept 6 bases outside the gene matches. This CDR3 has 14 residues. The germline V gene encodes CDR1 MNHNS and CDR2 SASEGT.